Listed below are T cell receptor beta chains from one sample, sequenced in a study of shared clonotypes between healthy human individuals. Some clones are missing from TCRdb's copy, which holds only in-frame ones; the method was immunoSEQ multiplex PCR. The table includes hundreds of thousands of clones, around 77% detected once. Sequences were obtained from PBMCs. The receptor set was obtained from a woman aged 40 to 50 in good health. Some clones in this sample may be carry-over from other donors' samples. The CDR3 runs from the conserved cysteine through the conserved F or W. D genes are given only for firm matches. Rows may omit the clone size; those that give it use once, few, many or a size class.

j_call clone_size d_call v_call cdr3_nt cdr3_aa
TRBJ2-4 NA TRBD2 TRBV2 TGTGCCAGCAGAGGGGGACTAGCGGGAGTGGGCATTCAGTACTTC CASRGGLAGVGIQYF
TRBJ1-2 NA NA TRBV6-4 TGTGCCAGCACCTTCCCAGACAGAGGGTATAACTATGGCTACACCTTC CASTFPDRGYNYGYTF
TRBJ1-5 NA NA TRBV28 TGTGCCAGCACCTTGGAGGCCAATCAGCCCCAGCATTTT CASTLEANQPQHF
TRBJ2-1 NA TRBD2 TRBV5-1 TGCGCCAGCAGGGACCCAGCCACGGGACTAGTTACATCTGAGCAGTTCTTC CASRDPATGLVTSEQFF
TRBJ1-3 NA NA TRBV2 TGTGCCAGCAGTGAGTGGGGGGCTGGAAACACCATATATTTT CASSEWGAGNTIYF
TRBJ1-3 NA TRBD1 TRBV5-1 TGCGCCAGCAGCCAAGACAGGGCTGGAAACACCATATATTTT CASSQDRAGNTIYF
TRBJ2-5 once NA TRBV6-6 TGTGCCAGCAGCAGAACAGGGTTGGAATTCAGGGAGACCCAGTACTTC CASSRTGLEFRETQYF
TRBJ1-2 NA TRBD1 TRBV5-6 TGTGCCAGCAGCCTTCTGGACAGGGGTAACTATGGCTACACCTTC CASSLLDRGNYGYTF
TRBJ1-1 few NA TRBV27 TGTGCCAGCACCTACCGCCGTGGGACTGAAGCTTTCTTT CASTYRRGTEAFF
TRBJ2-7 NA NA TRBV7-9 TGTGCCAGCAGCCCGGGACTGATCTACGAGCAGTACTTC CASSPGLIYEQYF
TRBJ2-1 few NA TRBV7-9 TGTGCCAGCAGCTTAGGAGCTAGCGACTACAATGAGCAGTTCTTC CASSLGASDYNEQFF
TRBJ1-1 NA NA TRBV28 TGTGCCAGCGCCCTTCTCACTGAAGCTTTCTTT CASALLTEAFF
TRBJ2-5 NA NA TRBV11-2 TGTGCCAGCCGGAATATTCCAAAGGAGACCCAGTACTTC CASRNIPKETQYF
TRBJ1-4 NA TRBD1 TRBV28 TGTGCCAGCAGTTTAGCGGGGACAGGGGGTTTTGAAAAACTGTTTTTT CASSLAGTGGFEKLFF
TRBJ2-6 NA NA TRBV28 TGTGCCAGCAGTTTATCGGGACTCTTCTCTGGGGCCAACGTCCTGACTTTC CASSLSGLFSGANVLTF
TRBJ2-5 NA NA TRBV28 TGTGCCAGCACGCGGGTCTCCCAAGAGACCCAGTACTTC CASTRVSQETQYF
TRBJ1-1 NA TRBD1 TRBV15 TGTGCCACCAGCAGAAACAGGGGAACTGAAGCTTTCTTT CATSRNRGTEAFF
TRBJ2-1 NA TRBD1 TRBV5-1 TGCGCCAGCACCCGGGACGGGACAGGGGGCTACAATGAGCAGTTCTTC CASTRDGTGGYNEQFF
TRBJ2-7 once TRBD2 TRBV28 TGTGCCAGCAGTTTTCTCGGCGGGAGCTACGAGCAGTACTTC CASSFLGGSYEQYF
TRBJ2-3 NA TRBD2 TRBV30 TGTGCCTGGAGTGGGGGCGGGAGGATCTCAGATACGCAGTATTTT CAWSGGGRISDTQYF
TRBJ2-7 NA NA TRBV30 TGTGCCCGCGAGGGCAGGGTCGGAGGAGCCTCCTACGAGCAGTACTTC CAREGRVGGASYEQYF
TRBJ1-4 NA NA TRBV13 TGTGCCAGCAGGCGCGGGACCGCCGCACAAAAACTGTTTTTT CASRRGTAAQKLFF
TRBJ1-1 few TRBD1 TRBV7-2 TGTGCCAGCAGCAGAGGGACAGCTACACGGTTGAACACTGAAGCTTTCTTT CASSRGTATRLNTEAFF
TRBJ1-1 NA TRBD1 TRBV28 TGTGCCAGCAGTTACAGGGGGAAGACTGAAGCTTTCTTT CASSYRGKTEAFF
TRBJ1-2 NA NA TRBV20-1 TGCGGTGAGTCAAGGGGCGGTGGCTACACCTTC CGESRGGGYTF
TRBJ1-4 once NA TRBV7-9 TGTGCCAGCAGCTCGGGACCGACGCATGAAAAACTGTTTTTT CASSSGPTHEKLFF
TRBJ1-1 NA NA TRBV19 TGTGCCAGTAGCATCGGGTGGGGGCCCACTGAAGCTTTCTTT CASSIGWGPTEAFF
TRBJ1-4 NA TRBD1 TRBV5-3 TGTGCCAGAAGGGAGGGACAGCCCGCGGGCCCAAATGAAAAACTGTTTTTT CARREGQPAGPNEKLFF
TRBJ2-3 NA NA TRBV4-3 TGCGCCAGCAGCCCATCCCGGGACCCCAACACAGATACGCAGTATTTT CASSPSRDPNTDTQYF
TRBJ2-7 NA NA TRBV7-6 TGTGCCAGCAGCGGCCCCCGGAGTTCGGTCTACGAGCAGTACTTC CASSGPRSSVYEQYF
TRBJ2-1 once TRBD2 TRBV7-3 TGTGCCAGCAGCCTGGGACTAGCGGGAAATTCTGAGCAGTTCTTC CASSLGLAGNSEQFF
TRBJ2-7 NA TRBD2 TRBV2 TGTGCCAGCTCTTCGCCGGGACTAGCGGCCTACGAGCAGTACTTC CASSSPGLAAYEQYF
TRBJ2-2 NA NA TRBV30 TGTGCCTGGAGTCCGCACCACACCGGGGAGCTGTTTTTT CAWSPHHTGELFF